In this sample, the clone carrying this TCR beta chain turned up once. Its specificity is unknown. This record belongs to a study of T cell responses to AZD1222 COVID-19 vaccine. Study-level findings and limits: The donor group comprised mostly white British people and more females; the analysis possibly underestimated clonal diversity. Two AZD1222 administrations were followed by greater Spike-specific TCR breadth and depth. Scientists sampled the repertoires only once the peak T cell response had passed. As reported, nearly half of all spike-specific TCRs target variant regions that are unmutated.

The repertoire was sequenced with immunoSEQ multiplex PCR; TCRdb's copy has only in-frame clones and lacks some. The sample lists about 140,000 clones, approximately 92% occurring once. This receptor was taken from an adult who received the AZD1222 COVID-19 vaccine. This material consisted of peripheral blood, taken 28 days after the second AZD1222 dose.

The CDR3 spells CASSLGFSGANVLTF. In nucleotides, the CDR3 is TGCGCCAGCAGCTTGGGGTTCTCTGGGGCCAACGTCCTGACTTTC. The chain recombines TRBV5-1 with TRBJ2-6; D gene unclear. The V gene's germline CDR1 is SGHRS and CDR2 YFSETQ. V shed 0 bases and J shed 0 bases, with 4 bases lying between them. The CDR3 totals 15 residues. Variable domain in full (rest from reference TRBV5-1 and TRBJ2-6): KAGVTQTPRYLIKTRGQQVTLSCSPISGHRSVSWYQQTPGQGLQFLFEYFSETQRNKGNFPGRFSGRQFSNSRSEMNVSTLELGDSALYLCASSLGFSGANVLTFGAGSRLTVL.